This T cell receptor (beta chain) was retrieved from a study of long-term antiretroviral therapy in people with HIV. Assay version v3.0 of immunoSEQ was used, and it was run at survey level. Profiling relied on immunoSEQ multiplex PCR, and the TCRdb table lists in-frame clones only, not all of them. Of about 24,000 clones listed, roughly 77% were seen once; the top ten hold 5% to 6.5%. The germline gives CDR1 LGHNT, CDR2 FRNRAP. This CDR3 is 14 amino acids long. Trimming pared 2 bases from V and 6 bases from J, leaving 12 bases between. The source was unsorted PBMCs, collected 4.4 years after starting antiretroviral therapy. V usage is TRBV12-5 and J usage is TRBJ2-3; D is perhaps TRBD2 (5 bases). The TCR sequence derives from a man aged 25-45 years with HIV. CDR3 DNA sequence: TGTGCTAGTGGTTTGATCAGAGGGTTGGATACGCAGTATTTT. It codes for CASGLIRGLDTQYF.